This T cell receptor (beta chain) was retrieved from a study of metastatic and nonmetastatic thyroid tumors (dated by TCRdb to the early 2020s). In the study overall: Repertoires from peripheral blood and from tumor or nodule tissue samples of malignant and benign thyroid patients were compared.

Before undergoing thyroid surgery, none of the patients had been given any kind of treatment. The study retrospectively analysed patient clinical samples collected from the early 2010s to the late 2010s using T-cell receptor beta sequencing. From its cysteine to its phenylalanine, the CDR3 spans 16 amino acids. Only the CDR3 portion is preserved as DNA: 48 bases, with reading frame beginning at the first base. Trimming at the junction amounts to 4 bases on V and 2 bases on J, and the germline ends lie 17 bases apart. CDR1 and CDR2 are read off the germline V gene as SGHTA and FQGTGA. This clone qualifies as medium-sized (0.01 to 0.1%). The clone's antigen remains unknown. Base quality data are lacking; no much larger clone is found one base away. Beyond this particular receptor, the publication reports: In both blood and tumor samples, malignant tumors were reported to have significantly higher TCR beta diversity than benign nodules.

Receptor amplification or capture employed PCR. Sequenced on an Illumina HiSeq 4000. High-throughput sequencing was used to profile the CDR3 region of the TCR beta-chain in every patient. The original methods were these. The researchers built a classifier to tell apart papillary thyroid cancer patients with distant metastasis, based on CDR3 differences among clinicopathological groups. The Shannon index was used to assess repertoire diversity, and the Morisita-Horn index was used to assess tumor-blood repertoire similarity. In-frame beta chains were kept once TCRdb had trimmed the public reads at Q25 with fastp and called clones with MiXCR. For this entry, the V and J calls and clone size follow TCRdb and not the study's own pipeline. This sample lists 5,500 to 7,500 clones; about 32% were detected once. The top ten clones comprise around 21% of the sample.

The receptor was derived from a female donor with papillary thyroid cancer or a benign thyroid nodule (not recorded which). Some clones in this sample may be carry-over from other donors' samples. The specimen was adjacent normal tissue. This chain joins TRBV7-3 to TRBJ2-5; the D gene could be either TRBD1 or TRBD2, each agreeing at 6 bases. Here is the DNA: TGTGCCAGCAGCTGGGGAGGCAGGGGCGAACAAGAGACCCAGTACTTC. It translates as CASSWGGRGEQETQYF.